This T cell receptor beta chain stems from a study of PD-1 and CTLA-4 blockade in melanoma. Method: immunoSEQ multiplex PCR; TCRdb's copy keeps in-frame clones and lacks some. Among 30,000 to 35,000 clones listed, less than 95% were seen once. The CDR3 is 13 residues long. CDR1 is SEHNR, CDR2 FQNEAQ, per germline (reference sequence). Unmatched junction bases numbered 0, after V lost 8 bases and J lost 4 bases. Sequences were derived from CD8+ T cells from peripheral blood, sampled from a patient given anti-PD-1 treatment. The rearrangement links TRBV7-9 to TRBJ2-2, with 11 bases that match TRBD2. The clonotype originates from a human donor with melanoma. The CDR3: CASGTSGTGELFF. The CDR3 region has the DNA TGTGCCAGCGGGACTAGCGGCACCGGGGAGCTGTTTTTT.